Included here is one TCR beta chain sequence, with context. The antigen is unknown. A read error may account for a junction end that differs from germline. Germline loops: CDR1 WNHNN, CDR2 SYGVQD (reference sequence). This CDR3 is 13 amino acids long. Using RNA transcripts as the source, TCR beta CDR3 regions were amplified. HTBI primers were the set used in a first-round RT-PCR of the TCR CDR3. MiXCR, applied by TCRdb to the multiplex PCR reads, yields one record per CDR3 protein. The data show 450,000 to 700,000 distinct CDR3 sequences, around 46% seen once. Diagnostic assessment was based on clinical symptoms, serum thyroxine and TRAb, thyroid ultrasound and orbital computed tomography. These data belong to a study of T cells in Graves' hyperthyroidism and ophthalmopathy. Overall study findings and caveats: Ophthalmopathy was model-predicted a median about 6.9 months pre-onset. Researchers report that a 13 V-J model separated ophthalmopathy from stable hyperthyroidism. Most thyroid clonotypes expanded above 0.001 appeared in blood too.

The genes are TRBV10-1 and TRBJ1-2; the D is unclear. The receptor was derived from an adult woman with Graves' disease, either hyperthyroidism or ophthalmopathy (not recorded which). Material for sequencing was peripheral blood or thyroid tissue (not recorded which). CDR3 residues: CAISGVPRHGYTF. DNA for the CDR3: TGTGCCATCAGTGGGGTGCCCCGGCATGGCTACACCTTC.